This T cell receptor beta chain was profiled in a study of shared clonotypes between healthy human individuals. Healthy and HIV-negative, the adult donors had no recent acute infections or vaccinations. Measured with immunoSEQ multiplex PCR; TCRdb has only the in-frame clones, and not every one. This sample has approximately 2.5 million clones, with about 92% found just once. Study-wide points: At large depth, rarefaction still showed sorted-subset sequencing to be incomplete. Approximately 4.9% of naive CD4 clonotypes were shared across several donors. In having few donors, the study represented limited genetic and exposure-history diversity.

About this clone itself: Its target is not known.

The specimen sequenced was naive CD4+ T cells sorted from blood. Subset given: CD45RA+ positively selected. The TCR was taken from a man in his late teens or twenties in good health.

The CDR3 region has the DNA TGTGCCAGCAGCTTGGGGGGACTCCTCACAGATACGCAGTATTTT. As protein: CASSLGGLLTDTQYF. The rearrangement uses TRBV7-6 and TRBJ2-3, with a weak D call TRBD2 (6 bases). The germline V gene has CDR1 SGHVS and CDR2 FNYEAQ. V dropped 3 bases and J dropped 2 bases, with 12 bases sitting between them. This CDR3 spans 15 amino acids.